These 23 T cell receptor beta chains share one sample of origin, sequenced in a study of cytomegalovirus exposure and HLA in healthy donors. Amplification used 60 Vbeta primers and 13 Jbeta primers. The assay was immunoSEQ multiplex PCR, and TCRdb's table has in-frame clones only and misses some. The data contain 150,000 or so clones, around 75% of them singletons. Sequencing was done on a sample of PBMCs. These receptors were taken from a woman aged 40 to 50 in good health and CMV-seropositive.

Worth noting for this clone: Sequence at one end of the junction differs from germline and may be a read error. The rearrangement joins TRBV7-9 to TRBJ1-5, with D possibly TRBD1 on 5 matching bases. Germline V lookup: CDR1 SEHNR, CDR2 FQNEAQ (reference sequence). The length of the CDR3 is 13 residues. The CDR3 DNA sequence: TGTTCCAGCAGCCCCCCGGGGGGTCAGCCCCAGCATTTT. It codes for CSSSPPGGQPQHF.

The chain uses TRBV18 and TRBJ2-2; D is possibly TRBD2 (5 bases). The germline V and J ends were trimmed by 3 bases and 4 bases, with 6 bases remaining between them. This CDR3 is 13 amino acids long. Per germline, CDR1 KGHSH and CDR2 LQKENI. The CDR3 sequence: CASSPEVTGELFF. For the CDR3, the DNA is TGTGCCAGCTCACCGGAGGTCACCGGGGAGCTGTTTTTT.

The chain links TRBV5-1 to TRBJ2-5; 8 bases match TRBD1. Germline-derived CDR1 and CDR2 are SGHRS and YFSETQ. The CDR3 runs 16 residues. V dropped 1 base and J dropped 5; count of bases not matched to a gene: 10. The CDR3 loop is CASSLNAGGSGETQYF. DNA of the CDR3: TGCGCCAGCAGCTTGAACGCAGGGGGCAGTGGGGAGACCCAGTACTTC.

V usage is TRBV7-4 and J usage is TRBJ1-4, with a weak D call TRBD1 (5 bases). This CDR3 has 15 residues. CDR1 SGHVT and CDR2 SQSDAQ come from the germline V gene. The ends were cut back, 6 bases at V and 7 bases at J, with 18 bases in the middle. CDR3 in DNA: TGTGCCAGCAGATCAGCGGGGGGAGCATTTGAAAAACTGTTTTTT. It specifies CASRSAGGAFEKLFF.

The chain combines TRBV5-1 with TRBJ2-1; TRBD2 is a possible D gene (5 bases). Trimming pared 4 bases from V and 9 bases from J, leaving 11 bases between. Germline V CDR1 and CDR2: SGHRS, YFSETQ. This CDR3 has 12 amino acids. Written as DNA, the CDR3 is TGCGCCAGCAGCGACGGGATTACTGAGCAGTTCTTC. It encodes CASSDGITEQFF. The full variable domain, in which reference TRBV5-1 and TRBJ2-1 provide the parts outside the CDR3, is KAGVTQTPRYLIKTRGQQVTLSCSPISGHRSVSWYQQTPGQGLQFLFEYFSETQRNKGNFPGRFSGRQFSNSRSEMNVSTLELGDSALYLCASSDGITEQFFGPGTRLTVL.

The chain combines TRBV9 with TRBJ2-5, with 7 bases aligning to TRBD2. Per germline, CDR1 SGDLS and CDR2 YYNGEE. Losses at the gene ends were 0 bases for V and 3 bases for J; bases not matched to a gene: 2. The CDR3 has 14 amino acids. DNA for the CDR3: TGTGCCAGCAGCGTAGGGCTAGCGGAAGAGACCCAGTACTTC. Residues: CASSVGLAEETQYF.

V is TRBV14 and J is TRBJ1-1; 8 bases fit TRBD1. Germline trimming cut 4 bases from V and 0 bases from J; bases unmatched to any gene: 4. The germline CDR1 and CDR2 sequences are SGHDN and FVKESK. This CDR3 contains 15 residues. CDR3 sequence reads: CASSRQGHMNTEAFF. CDR3 nucleotides: TGTGCCAGCAGCCGACAGGGGCATATGAACACTGAAGCTTTCTTT. The whole variable domain, remainder taken from reference TRBV14 and TRBJ1-1, is EAGVTQFPSHSVIEKGQTVTLRCDPISGHDNLYWYRRVMGKEIKFLLHFVKESKQDESGMPNNRFLAERTGGTYSTLKVQPAELEDSGVYFCASSRQGHMNTEAFFGQGTRLTVV.

This clone showed up just once. V gene TRBV28 combines with J gene TRBJ2-5; D is ambiguous. Germline CDR1 and CDR2: MDHEN and SYDVKM. V lost 3 bases and J 0 bases, leaving 5 bases between the germline ends. The CDR3 runs 13 residues. The CDR3 nucleotides read TGTGCCAGCAGTTTTAACTACCAAGAGACCCAGTACTTC. Translated, it gives CASSFNYQETQYF.

Points on this clone: Sequence at one end of the junction differs from germline and may be a read error. V usage is TRBV9 and J usage is TRBJ2-7; 10 nucleotides match TRBD1. Per the germline V gene, CDR1 is SGDLS and CDR2 is YYNGEE. The CDR3 is 13 residues long. CDR3 nucleotide sequence: TGTGCCAGCAGCGTAGAACCGGGACAGGGGCAACACTTC. This codes for CASSVEPGQGQHF.

The gene calls are TRBV6-5 and TRBJ1-2; D ambiguous. CDR3 length equals 14 residues. The germline CDR1 and CDR2 sequences are MNHEY and SVGAGI. V lost 2 bases and J 0 bases, leaving 7 bases between the germline ends. CDR3: CASSYAESNYGYTF. The CDR3 DNA reads as TGTGCCAGCAGTTACGCGGAATCTAACTATGGCTACACCTTC.

A few counts support this clone. The gene calls are TRBV25-1 and TRBJ1-2, with TRBD1 matching 7 bases. V trimming: 7 bases; J trimming: 8 bases; junction bases outside the gene matches: 10. CDR1 MGHDK and CDR2 SYGVNS come from the germline V gene. The CDR3 is made up of 13 amino acids. CDR3 sequence reads: CASTPTGTQGYTF. CDR3 DNA: TGTGCCAGCACCCCGACAGGGACGCAGGGCTACACCTTC.

The chain carries TRBV7-9 and TRBJ1-2; D is ambiguous. There are 16 residues in the CDR3. Trimming took off 1 base at V and 1 base at J, with 13 bases between the two ends. From germline, CDR1 is SEHNR and CDR2 FQNEAQ (reference sequence). CDR3 in DNA: TGTGCCAGCAGCTTAGACGGTCGGGTCTTTAACTATGGCTACACCTTC. Residues: CASSLDGRVFNYGYTF. The full variable domain, with the rest looked up from reference TRBV7-9 and TRBJ1-2, is DTGVSQNPRHKITKRGQNVTFRCDPISEHNRLYWYRQTLGQGPEFLTYFQNEAQLEKSRLLSDRFSAERPKGSFSTLEIQRTEQGDSAMYLCASSLDGRVFNYGYTFGSGTRLTVV.

The V call is TRBV21-1, the J call TRBJ1-1; the table's D call TRBD1 went unverified against the DNA. TRBV21-1 is described as a pseudogene. This CDR3 contains 14 residues. CDR3 sequence reads: CASIRTGAGTEAFF. Here the CDR3 DNA reads TGTGCCAGCATCCGGACAGGGGCCGGGACTGAAGCTTTCTTT.

V usage is TRBV7-9 and J usage is TRBJ1-5; D unclear. This CDR3 has 12 amino acids. V gave up 4 bases and J gave up 4 bases, with 5 bases separating them. In germline, CDR1 is SEHNR, CDR2 FQNEAQ (reference sequence). The CDR3 DNA is TGTGCCAGCAGCTCAGGAAATCAGCCCCAGCATTTT. It codes for CASSSGNQPQHF.

CDR3 sequence: CASSGLAGVQTQYF. CDR3 nucleotide sequence: TGTGCCAGCAGCGGGCTAGCGGGAGTGCAGACCCAGTACTTC. J is TRBJ2-5 and V is TRBV7-3, with 10 bases that match TRBD2. Germline V gene sequence: CDR1 SGHTA, CDR2 FQGTGA. The CDR3 totals 14 residues. V gave up 5 bases and J gave up 6 bases; unmatched junction bases: 6. Filled out from reference TRBV7-3 and TRBJ2-5, the complete variable domain reads GAGVSQTPSNKVTEKGKYVELRCDPISGHTALYWYRQSLGQGPEFLIYFQGTGAADDSGLPNDRFFAVRPEGSVSTLKIQRTERGDSAVYLCASSGLAGVQTQYFGPGTRLLVL.

V usage is TRBV19 and J usage is TRBJ2-5; D possibly corresponds to TRBD2 (5 bases). The CDR3 runs to 13 residues. Germline V gene lookup returns CDR1 LNHDA and CDR2 SQIVND (reference sequence). Deletions cut 5 bases from V and 5 bases from J, with 12 bases between. This CDR3 is CASSAIATETQYF. The DNA of the CDR3 is TGTGCCAGTAGTGCGATAGCGACGGAGACCCAGTACTTC.

The rearrangement uses TRBV21-1 and TRBJ1-1. TRBV21-1 corresponds to a pseudogene. The CDR3 covers 14 residues. CDR3 sequence (DNA): TGTGCCAGCAGACCGACCGAGGTGAACACTGAAGCTTTCTTT. Protein sequence: CASRPTEVNTEAFF.

V gene TRBV27 combines with J gene TRBJ2-3; the D is unclear. The CDR3 sequence is 15 residues long. Germline V gives CDR1 MNHEY, CDR2 SMNVEV (reference sequence). V lost 2 bases, J lost 0 bases, and 9 bases lay in between. Written as DNA, the CDR3 is TGTGCCAGCAGTTTAAGAGGCGCTAGCACAGATACGCAGTATTTT. Translation gives CASSLRGASTDTQYF.

The gene calls are TRBV4-1 and TRBJ1-2; 8 bases line up with TRBD1. In germline, CDR1 is MGHRA, CDR2 YSYEKL. The junction had 9 bases not matched to a gene; V was cut back by 4 bases and J by 2 bases. The length of the CDR3 is 16 residues. The CDR3: CASSLSGRTGNYGYTF. CDR3 sequence (DNA): TGCGCCAGCAGCCTGTCGGGAAGGACAGGGAACTATGGCTACACCTTC.

The V and J genes are TRBV27 and TRBJ1-2; D is unresolved. The germline gives CDR1 MNHEY, CDR2 SMNVEV (reference sequence). The V gene lost 6 bases and the J gene lost 10 bases, with 21 bases spanning the gap. This CDR3 is built from 14 residues. The CDR3 here is CASSPHFTVDYYTF. CDR3 DNA: TGTGCCAGCAGCCCCCATTTTACAGTTGATTACTACACCTTC.

Only one count was recorded for this clone. The V and J genes are TRBV2 and TRBJ2-6; 12 nucleotides agree with TRBD1. This CDR3 has 15 amino acids. Germline V gene sequence: CDR1 SNHLY, CDR2 FYNNEI. The J segment lost 2 bases and the V segment lost 9 bases, leaving 2 bases of the junction unmatched. DNA for the CDR3: TGTGCCAGGGGACAGGGGGCAGCTGGGGCCAACGTCCTGACTTTC. This gives the protein CARGQGAAGANVLTF.

This clone was observed once. A read error may produce the germline difference seen at one junction end. CDR3 in DNA: TGTGCCGGCAGCTTAAGGGCATCGCAAGAGACCCAGTACTTC. This codes for CAGSLRASQETQYF. This rearrangement joins TRBV7-3 to TRBJ2-7; D uncertain. The last part of the DNA fits TRBJ2-5 better; the J call may be wrong. The length of the CDR3 is 14 residues. CDR1 and CDR2 (germline): SGHTA, FQGTGA.

This rearrangement joins TRBV30 to TRBJ2-7; 8 bases are a match to TRBD1. The germline CDR1 and CDR2 sequences are GTSNPN and SVGIG (reference sequence). V trimming: 0 bases; J trimming: 2 bases; junction bases outside the gene matches: 3. The CDR3 spans 14 residues. The CDR3 here is CAWSVSQGAYEQYF. The CDR3 nucleotides read TGTGCCTGGAGTGTATCACAGGGGGCCTACGAGCAGTACTTC.